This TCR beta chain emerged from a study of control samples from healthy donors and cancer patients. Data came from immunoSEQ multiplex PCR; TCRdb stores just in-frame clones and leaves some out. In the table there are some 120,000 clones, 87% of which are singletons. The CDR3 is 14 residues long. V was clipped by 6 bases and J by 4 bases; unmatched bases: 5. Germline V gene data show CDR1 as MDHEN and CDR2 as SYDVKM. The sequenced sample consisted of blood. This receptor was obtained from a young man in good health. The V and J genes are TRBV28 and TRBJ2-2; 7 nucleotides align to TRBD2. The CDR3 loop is CASSITSATGELFF. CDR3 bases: TGTGCCAGCAGCATAACTAGCGCCACCGGGGAGCTGTTTTTT.